This T cell receptor beta chain was observed in a study of blood T cell repertoires in COVID-19. Assay used: immunoSEQ multiplex PCR; TCRdb lists only in-frame clones, some missing. Of under 85,000 clones listed, approximately 86% were seen once; the top ten hold about 6.7%. This clone was seen just once. Germline CDR1 is WSHSY and CDR2 is SAAADI. The CDR3 totals 14 residues. V dropped 8 bases and J dropped 3; count of bases not matched to a gene: 8. Sample: peripheral blood. This rearrangement joins TRBV10-2 to TRBJ2-7, with 9 nucleotides matching TRBD1. This receptor was taken from a man in his 70s with acute or convalescent COVID-19. The CDR3 sequence is CASLTDRGSYEQYF. DNA of the CDR3: TGCGCCAGCCTGACCGACAGGGGGAGCTACGAGCAGTACTTC.